This T cell receptor beta chain was captured in a study of CD8+ T cells in alopecia areata. Study-level points and caveats: TCR sharing was clearer in mice than between patients, perhaps partly owing to patient HLA diversity. It was lesional scalp, especially alopecia totalis/universalis, that showed higher clonality than normal scalp.

Points on this clone: The antigen is not known.

It was from alopecia areata patients that lesional scalp punch biopsies and peripheral blood were collected. J was trimmed by 5 bases and V by 0 bases; bases with no gene match: 4. Per germline, CDR1 LGHNA and CDR2 YNFKEQ. The CDR3 length is 16 residues. As the sequencing template, cDNA was produced by extracting RNA and reverse transcribing it. Using immunoSEQ multiplex PCR, the repertoire was profiled, and TCRdb retains in-frame clones only, with some absent. The data hold around 29,000 clones, with around three quarters observed a single time. Source material: NKG2D-low CD8+ T cells sorted from blood. V is TRBV4-2 and J is TRBJ2-1; 10 nucleotides align to TRBD2. The TCR was taken from a human donor with alopecia areata. CDR3 amino acids: CASSQESGRANNEQFF. The CDR3 region has the DNA TGTGCCAGCAGCCAAGAGAGCGGGAGGGCCAACAATGAGCAGTTCTTC.